Presented here are 26 T cell receptor beta chains from one specimen sequenced in a study of cytomegalovirus exposure and HLA in healthy donors. Primers: 60 Vbeta forward and 13 Jbeta reverse. Some clones are missing from TCRdb's copy, which holds only in-frame ones; the method was immunoSEQ multiplex PCR. The table includes about 120,000 clones, approximately 70% detected once. Specimen: PBMCs. The receptors shown here come from a man aged 18 to 29 in good health and CMV-seronegative.

The V and J genes are TRBV5-5 and TRBJ1-5, with a weak D call TRBD1 (5 bases). This CDR3 spans 15 amino acids. V lost 4 bases and J lost 5, with 16 bases in between. Germline assignment: CDR1 SGHKS and CDR2 YYEKEE (reference sequence). CDR3: CASSGGGRQDQPQHF. The CDR3 DNA is TGTGCCAGCAGCGGGGGGGGTAGACAAGATCAGCCCCAGCATTTT.

The genes are TRBV30 and TRBJ2-3; 15 bases map to TRBD2. Trimming at V came to 1 base and at J to 7 bases, leaving 6 bases not matched to a gene. The CDR3 runs 16 residues. Germline V gene data show CDR1 as GTSNPN and CDR2 as SVGIG (reference sequence). CDR3: CAWSGTSGRALHTQYF. The DNA of the CDR3 is TGTGCCTGGAGTGGGACTAGCGGGAGGGCCCTGCATACGCAGTATTTT. Full variable domain (outside the CDR3, taken from reference TRBV30 and TRBJ2-3): SQTIHQWPATLVQPVGSPLSLECTVEGTSNPNLYWYRQAAGRGLQLLFYSVGIGQISSEVPQNLSASRPQDRQFILSSKKLLLSDSGFYLCAWSGTSGRALHTQYFGPGTRLTVL.

The chain joins TRBV6-5 to TRBJ1-6; TRBD1 is a possible D gene (5 bases). Per the germline V gene, CDR1 is MNHEY and CDR2 is SVGAGI. Trimming removed 7 bases at V and 7 bases at J, with 17 bases between. This CDR3 has 15 amino acids. The CDR3 nucleotides are TGTGCCAGCACATTGGGTGGGACTGGGAATTCACCCCTCCACTTT. This gives the protein CASTLGGTGNSPLHF.

This clone occurred once. J is TRBJ2-3 and V is TRBV14, with D unresolved. Germline CDR1 is SGHDN and CDR2 is FVKESK. V was clipped by 0 bases and J by 6 bases, with 7 bases between them. This CDR3 comprises 13 residues. Here the CDR3 reads CASSQDRLDTQYF. The CDR3 DNA reads as TGTGCCAGCAGCCAAGACCGTCTGGATACGCAGTATTTT. Full variable domain (rest looked up from reference TRBV14 and TRBJ2-3): EAGVTQFPSHSVIEKGQTVTLRCDPISGHDNLYWYRRVMGKEIKFLLHFVKESKQDESGMPNNRFLAERTGGTYSTLKVQPAELEDSGVYFCASSQDRLDTQYFGPGTRLTVL.

The chain recombines TRBV18 with TRBJ2-3, with 8 bases fitting TRBD1. With V trimmed by 3 bases and J by 4 bases, 9 bases remained unmatched. The germline V gene has CDR1 KGHSH and CDR2 LQKENI. The CDR3 sequence is 16 residues long. Here the CDR3 DNA reads TGTGCCAGCTCACCCCTAGACAGGGGAAGGTCAGATACGCAGTATTTT. It specifies CASSPLDRGRSDTQYF.

Here the CDR3 reads CASSGLGLAGVGYEQYF. CDR3 in DNA: TGTGCCAGCAGCGGACTGGGACTAGCGGGAGTCGGGTACGAGCAGTACTTC. The chain uses TRBV13 and TRBJ2-7; TRBD2 aligns across 14 bases. The CDR3 totals 17 residues. Germline CDR1 is PRHDT and CDR2 is FYEKMQ (reference sequence). The V and J ends lost 5 bases and 4 bases, in that order; junction bases with no gene match: 10.

The chain recombines TRBV5-1 with TRBJ2-2; 7 bases line up with TRBD1. In germline, CDR1 is SGHRS, CDR2 YFSETQ. This CDR3 spans 14 amino acids. The junction had 1 base not matched to a gene; V was cut back by 2 bases and J by 3 bases. Here the CDR3 reads CASSLTGDTGELFF. The CDR3 DNA follows: TGCGCCAGCAGCTTAACAGGGGACACCGGGGAGCTGTTTTTT.

A single count supports this clone. The genes are TRBV7-9 and TRBJ2-3, with 12 bases matching TRBD2. The CDR3 sequence is 19 residues long. V lost 1 base and J lost 2; bases outside the gene matches: 10. Per germline, CDR1 SEHNR and CDR2 FQNEAQ (reference sequence). CDR3 sequence reads: CASSLGASGRAPLTDTQYF. The CDR3 coding sequence is TGTGCCAGCAGCTTAGGAGCTAGCGGGAGGGCTCCGCTCACAGATACGCAGTATTTT.

The chain carries TRBV7-3 and TRBJ2-2, with a possible D match to TRBD1 (5 bases). Between the trimmed V and J ends, which lost 2 bases and 0 bases, there was a span of 10 bases. The CDR3 has 16 residues. The germline V gene encodes CDR1 SGHTA and CDR2 FQGTGA. In nucleotides, the CDR3 is TGTGCCAGCAGCTTACTGGGGCAGCCGAACACCGGGGAGCTGTTTTTT. Its protein is CASSLLGQPNTGELFF.

This clone was detected only a few times. The J gene is TRBJ1-4, the V gene TRBV6-6, with unresolved D. This CDR3 has 13 residues. Germline lookup yields CDR1 MNHNY and CDR2 SVGAGI (reference sequence). The V end was cut by 1 base, the J end by 6 bases, with 6 bases between. Here the CDR3 reads CASSYFGDEKLFF. In DNA, the CDR3 is TGTGCCAGCAGTTACTTCGGGGATGAAAAACTGTTTTTT.

This clone was counted once. V gene TRBV9 combines with J gene TRBJ1-1; no clear D. With 4 bases removed from V and 5 bases from J, the gap between germline ends came to 12 bases. This CDR3 has 13 amino acids. Germline loops: CDR1 SGDLS, CDR2 YYNGEE. The CDR3 bases are TGTGCCAGCAGCCCCTGGCCGGGGACTGAAGCTTTCTTT. Encoded protein: CASSPWPGTEAFF.

In this sample, this clone turned up a few times. DNA of the CDR3: TGTGCCAGCAGCTTAGAGGGAGAACATGGGAAACTGTTTTTT. Translation gives CASSLEGEHGKLFF. This chain uses TRBV7-2 with TRBJ1-4; D gene unclear. From germline, CDR1 is SGHTA and CDR2 FQGNSA. This CDR3 comprises 14 residues. The V end lost 1 base, the J end lost 11 bases, and 14 bases lay between the germline ends.

The gene calls are TRBV27 and TRBJ2-1; 8 bases agree with TRBD2. CDR3 size: 14 residues. Germline V gene data show CDR1 as MNHEY and CDR2 as SMNVEV (reference sequence). Trimming took 5 bases from V and 5 from J; bases not matched to a gene: 5. CDR3 DNA sequence: TGTGCCAGCAGTCGTGCGGGAGGCAACAATGAGCAGTTCTTC. Its translation is CASSRAGGNNEQFF.

This chain uses TRBV6-5 with TRBJ2-7, with 7 bases matching TRBD2. CDR3 length equals 14 residues. The germline CDR1 and CDR2 sequences are MNHEY and SVGAGI. With V trimmed by 4 bases and J by 6 bases, 9 bases remained unmatched. CDR3 in amino acids: CASSSIPTSTEQYF. The CDR3 DNA reads as TGTGCCAGCAGTTCCATACCGACTAGCACCGAGCAGTACTTC.

This clone was seen more than once but under ten times. The chain joins TRBV18 to TRBJ2-2; TRBD1 agrees at 7 bases. Per germline, CDR1 KGHSH and CDR2 LQKENI. The length of the CDR3 is 15 residues. The trim removed 4 bases at V and 3 bases at J, leaving 5 bases unmatched. In DNA, the CDR3 is TGTGCCAGCTCACTTCGACAGGGTTACACCGGGGAGCTGTTTTTT. Amino acid sequence: CASSLRQGYTGELFF. The full variable domain, in which reference TRBV18 and TRBJ2-2 provide the parts outside the CDR3, is NAGVMQNPRHLVRRRGQEARLRCSPMKGHSHVYWYRQLPEEGLKFMVYLQKENIIDESGMPKERFSAEFPKEGPSILRIQQVVRGDSAAYFCASSLRQGYTGELFFGEGSRLTVL.

The genes are TRBV6-6 and TRBJ1-2; TRBD1 might be the D (5 bases). The germline V and J ends were trimmed by 11 bases and 6 bases, with 19 bases remaining between them. The CDR3 covers 13 residues. Germline values: CDR1 MNHNY, CDR2 SVGAGI (reference sequence). CDR3 in DNA: TGTGCCGTCCTCCGCAGGTTGGGGCATGGCTACACCTTC. Its protein is CAVLRRLGHGYTF.

J is TRBJ1-1 and V is TRBV10-1, with D maybe TRBD1 (5 bases). From germline, CDR1 is WNHNN and CDR2 SYGVQD (reference sequence). Between the trimmed V and J ends, which lost 6 bases and 4 bases, there was a span of 15 bases. CDR3 length: 14 residues. DNA for the CDR3: TGCGCCAGCAGAGCCGGGGGGTCGGCCACTGAAGCTTTCTTT. This sequence encodes CASRAGGSATEAFF.

This clone has only a few counts. The chain is built from TRBV5-1 and TRBJ2-7, with a weak D call TRBD2 (5 bases). V was cut by 0 bases and J by 7 bases, with 14 bases left in between. CDR3 length equals 14 residues. Germline V CDR1 and CDR2: SGHRS, YFSETQ. CDR3: CASSLAWRSGEQYF. Here the CDR3 DNA reads TGCGCCAGCAGCTTGGCCTGGAGGAGTGGGGAGCAGTACTTC.

The chain is built from TRBV4-2 and TRBJ1-5, with 9 positions matching TRBD1. There are 15 residues in the CDR3. Losses at the gene ends were 0 bases for V and 6 bases for J; bases not matched to a gene: 3. Germline lookup yields CDR1 LGHNA and CDR2 YNFKEQ. The CDR3 region is CASSQEGQGVQPQHF. Here the CDR3 DNA reads TGTGCCAGCAGCCAAGAGGGACAGGGTGTTCAGCCCCAGCATTTT.

On this clone itself: The sample holds other DNA sequences that translate to the same CDR3. The CDR3 here is CASSLGGSNYGYTF. The CDR3 coding sequence is TGTGCCAGCAGTTTGGGGGGTAGCAACTATGGCTACACCTTC. The rearrangement joins TRBV28 to TRBJ1-2; D might be TRBD1 (5 bases). Trimming left V 3 bases short and J 2 bases short, with 10 bases between. In germline, CDR1 is MDHEN, CDR2 SYDVKM. The CDR3 is 14 residues long.

V usage is TRBV7-3 and J usage is TRBJ1-1, with unresolved D. Germline V gene lookup returns CDR1 SGHTA and CDR2 FQGTGA. V was clipped by 1 base and J by 4 bases, with 10 bases between them. The CDR3 contains 14 residues. In DNA form, the CDR3 reads TGTGCCAGCAGCTTAAGGCCCGGGGTCACTGAAGCTTTCTTT. Residues: CASSLRPGVTEAFF. Full variable domain (missing parts from reference TRBV7-3 and TRBJ1-1): GAGVSQTPSNKVTEKGKYVELRCDPISGHTALYWYRQSLGQGPEFLIYFQGTGAADDSGLPNDRFFAVRPEGSVSTLKIQRTERGDSAVYLCASSLRPGVTEAFFGQGTRLTVV.

The V gene is TRBV4-1, the J gene TRBJ2-1; 11 bases align to TRBD2. From germline, CDR1 is MGHRA and CDR2 YSYEKL. V dropped 1 base and J dropped 7; count of bases not matched to a gene: 6. The CDR3 sequence is 16 residues long. CDR3 region: CASSQVLAGGFNEQFF. DNA for the CDR3: TGCGCCAGCAGCCAAGTATTAGCGGGAGGGTTTAATGAGCAGTTCTTC.

The gene calls are TRBV7-9 and TRBJ1-4, with 8 bases fitting TRBD1. The CDR3 is made up of 16 amino acids. Germline V gives CDR1 SEHNR, CDR2 FQNEAQ (reference sequence). V shed 5 bases and J 10 bases; nucleotides not matched to a gene: 15. The CDR3 DNA sequence: TGTGCCAGCAGCGACAACCGACAGGGGAGTTTAGGAAAACTGTTTTTT. Protein product: CASSDNRQGSLGKLFF.

This chain uses TRBV11-2 with TRBJ2-3; D perhaps matches TRBD1 (6 bases). V lost 4 bases, J lost 5 bases, and 19 bases lay in between. The CDR3 has 16 residues. Germline V CDR1 and CDR2: SGHAT, FQNNGV. DNA of the CDR3: TGTGCCAGCAGCTACCGGAACAGGGAATTTGTAGATACGCAGTATTTT. Translated, it gives CASSYRNREFVDTQYF. The whole variable domain, filled in from reference TRBV11-2 and TRBJ2-3, reads EAGVAQSPRYKIIEKRQSVAFWCNPISGHATLYWYQQILGQGPKLLIQFQNNGVVDDSQLPKDRFSAERLKGVDSTLKIQPAKLEDSAVYLCASSYRNREFVDTQYFGPGTRLTVL.

The chain joins TRBV5-1 to TRBJ1-2; tentative D call: TRBD1 (5 bases). Germline V gene data show CDR1 as SGHRS and CDR2 as YFSETQ. The CDR3 spans 17 residues. Trimming stripped 0 bases from V and 0 bases from J, with 15 bases between. CDR3 residues: CASSLAFGRGSNYGYTF. CDR3 sequence (DNA): TGCGCCAGCAGCTTGGCCTTTGGGAGGGGTTCTAACTATGGCTACACCTTC.

The chain employs TRBV19 and TRBJ1-5; no definite D call. Germline V lookup: CDR1 LNHDA, CDR2 SQIVND (reference sequence). Trimming removed 5 bases at V and 7 bases at J, with 12 bases between. The CDR3 sequence is 13 residues long. CDR3 bases: TGTGCCAGTAGTCCCCATTCAGGCCAGCCCCAGCATTTT. This encodes CASSPHSGQPQHF.